This note documents a single T cell receptor (beta chain) sequence. This table comes from immunoSEQ multiplex PCR, and its TCRdb copy is limited to in-frame clones, with some not included. In the table there are about 30,000 clones, about 92% of which are singletons. The sample originates from a study of neoadjuvant nivolumab and ipilimumab in lung cancer. The CDR3 is 15 amino acids. V lost 2 bases and J 3 bases, leaving 13 bases between the germline ends. Germline V CDR1 and CDR2: SEHNR, FQNEAQ (reference sequence). V usage is TRBV7-9 and J usage is TRBJ1-1; the D gene is possibly TRBD1 (5 bases). The TCR comes from an adult with non-small cell lung cancer. This specimen was peripheral blood, taken after neoadjuvant nivolumab, alone or with ipilimumab, at or shortly before surgery. For the CDR3, the DNA is TGTGCCAGCAGCTTATGGGCGGGGGGGGACACTGAAGCTTTCTTT. Amino acids: CASSLWAGGDTEAFF.